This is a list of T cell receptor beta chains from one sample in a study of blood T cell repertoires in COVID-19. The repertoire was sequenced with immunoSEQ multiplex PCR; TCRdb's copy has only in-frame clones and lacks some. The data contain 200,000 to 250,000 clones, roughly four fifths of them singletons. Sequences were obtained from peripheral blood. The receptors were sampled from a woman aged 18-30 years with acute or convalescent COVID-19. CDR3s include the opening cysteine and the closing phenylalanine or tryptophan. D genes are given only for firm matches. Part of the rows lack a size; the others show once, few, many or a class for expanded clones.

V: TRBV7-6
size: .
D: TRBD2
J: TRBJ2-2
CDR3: CASSLEASGILSTGELFF
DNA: TGTGCCAGCAGCTTAGAGGCTAGCGGGATTTTGAGCACCGGGGAGCTGTTTTTT

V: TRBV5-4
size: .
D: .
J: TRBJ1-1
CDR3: CASSRGAGYNMNTEAFF
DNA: TGTGCCAGCAGCCGGGGGGCAGGGTATAACATGAACACTGAAGCTTTCTTT

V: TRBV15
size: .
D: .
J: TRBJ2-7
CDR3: CATSRTAGSYEQYF
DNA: TGTGCCACCAGCAGGACGGCGGGGAGCTACGAGCAGTACTTC

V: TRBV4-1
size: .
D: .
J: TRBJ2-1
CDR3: CASSQGRARGPPYNEQFF
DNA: TGCGCCAGCAGCCAAGGTAGGGCACGCGGGCCCCCTTACAATGAGCAGTTCTTC

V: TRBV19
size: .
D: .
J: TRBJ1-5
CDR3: CASTRSYRVNSNQPQHF
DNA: TGTGCCAGTACCCGCTCCTACAGGGTTAATAGCAATCAGCCCCAGCATTTT

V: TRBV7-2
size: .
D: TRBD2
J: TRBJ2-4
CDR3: CASSLESSGNIQYF
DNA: TGTGCCAGCAGCTTAGAGTCTAGCGGGAACATTCAGTACTTC

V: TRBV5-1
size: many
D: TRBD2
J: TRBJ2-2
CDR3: CASSLAVGRSTGELFF
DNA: TGCGCCAGCAGCTTGGCCGTCGGGAGGAGCACCGGGGAGCTGTTTTTT

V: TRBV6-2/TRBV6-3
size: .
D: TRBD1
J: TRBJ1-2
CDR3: CASSDNHGTVRRGYTF
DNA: TGTGCCAGCAGTGATAATCATGGGACAGTTCGTCGCGGCTACACCTTC

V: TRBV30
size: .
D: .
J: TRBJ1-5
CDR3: CAWSVGTINQPQHF
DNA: TGTGCCTGGAGTGTAGGGACTATCAATCAGCCCCAGCATTTT

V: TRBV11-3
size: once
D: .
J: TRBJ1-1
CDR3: CASSLVGQPAFF
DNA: TGTGCCAGCAGCTTGGTGGGGCAGCCAGCTTTCTTT

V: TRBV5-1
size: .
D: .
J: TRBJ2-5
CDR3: CASSQGVFGETQYF
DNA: TGCGCCAGCAGCCAAGGGGTTTTTGGGGAGACCCAGTACTTC

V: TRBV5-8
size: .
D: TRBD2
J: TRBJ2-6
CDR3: CASSLLVGGSSGANVLTF
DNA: TGTGCCAGCAGCTTGCTCGTGGGAGGGTCATCTGGGGCCAACGTCCTGACTTTC

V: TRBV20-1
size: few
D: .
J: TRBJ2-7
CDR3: CSASGESGFYEQYF
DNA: TGCAGTGCTAGTGGGGAGAGCGGGTTCTACGAGCAGTACTTC

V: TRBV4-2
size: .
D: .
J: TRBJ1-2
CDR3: CASSQASYGYTF
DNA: TGTGCCAGCAGCCAAGCCAGCTATGGCTACACCTTC

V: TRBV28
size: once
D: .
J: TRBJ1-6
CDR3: CASSLWVGRGGGNSPLHF
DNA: TGTGCCAGCAGTTTATGGGTAGGGAGGGGAGGAGGGAATTCACCCCTCCACTTT

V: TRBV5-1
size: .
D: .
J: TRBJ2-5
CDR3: CASSLEGGIQETQYF
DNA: TGCGCCAGCAGCTTAGAGGGCGGTATTCAAGAGACCCAGTACTTC

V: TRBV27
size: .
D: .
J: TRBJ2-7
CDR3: CASSSSAYEQYF
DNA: TGTGCCAGCAGTTCTAGTGCCTACGAGCAGTACTTC

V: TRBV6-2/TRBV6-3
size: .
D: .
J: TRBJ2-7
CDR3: CASSFQGNYEQYF
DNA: TGTGCCAGCAGTTTCCAGGGAAACTACGAGCAGTACTTC

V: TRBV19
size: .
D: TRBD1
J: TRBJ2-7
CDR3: CASSIIGTASYEQYF
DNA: TGTGCCAGTAGTATTATTGGGACAGCCTCCTACGAGCAGTACTTC

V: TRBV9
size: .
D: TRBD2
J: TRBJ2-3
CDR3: CASSGGRAADTQYF
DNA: TGTGCCAGCAGCGGCGGGAGGGCAGCAGATACGCAGTATTTT

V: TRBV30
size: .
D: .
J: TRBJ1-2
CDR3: CAWPTWRGYTF
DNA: TGTGCCTGGCCAACTTGGAGAGGCTACACCTTC

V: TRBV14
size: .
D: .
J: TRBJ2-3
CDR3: CASSQLGGTDTQYF
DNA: TGTGCCAGCAGCCAGTTAGGGGGCACAGATACGCAGTATTTT

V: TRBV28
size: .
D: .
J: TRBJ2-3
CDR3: CASSLPQGTDTQYF
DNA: TGTGCCAGCAGTTTACCTCAGGGCACAGATACGCAGTATTTT

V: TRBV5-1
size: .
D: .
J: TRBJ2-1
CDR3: CASSLAPGIRDNEQFF
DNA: TGCGCCAGCAGCTTGGCGCCAGGGATTCGGGACAATGAGCAGTTCTTC

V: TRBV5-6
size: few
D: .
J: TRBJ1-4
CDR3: CASSLVDRPNEKLFF
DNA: TGTGCCAGCAGCCTCGTCGACAGGCCAAATGAAAAACTGTTTTTT

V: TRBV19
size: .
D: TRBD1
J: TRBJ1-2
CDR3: CASTPPGQGHLGYTF
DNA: TGTGCCAGTACCCCTCCGGGACAGGGTCATCTTGGCTACACCTTC

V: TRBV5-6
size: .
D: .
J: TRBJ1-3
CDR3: CASSLAPGGNTIYF
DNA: TGTGCCAGCAGCTTGGCGCCCGGTGGAAACACCATATATTTT

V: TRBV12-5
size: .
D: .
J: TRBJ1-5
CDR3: CASGLGVQGNQPQHF
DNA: TGTGCTAGTGGTTTGGGAGTTCAGGGCAATCAGCCCCAGCATTTT

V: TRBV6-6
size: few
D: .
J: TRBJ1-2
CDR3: CVSVESTNYGYTF
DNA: TGTGTCTCGGTGGAGAGTACTAACTATGGCTACACCTTC

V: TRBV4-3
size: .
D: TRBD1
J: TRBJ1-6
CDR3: CASSPRQGNNSPLHF
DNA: TGCGCCAGCAGCCCTCGACAGGGTAATAATTCACCCCTCCACTTT

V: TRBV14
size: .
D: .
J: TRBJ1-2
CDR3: CASSQVNRRIGYTF
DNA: TGTGCCAGCAGCCAAGTTAACAGGCGGATAGGCTACACCTTC

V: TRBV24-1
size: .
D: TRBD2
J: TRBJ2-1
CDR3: CATSDPRTSGSNEQFF
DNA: TGTGCCACCAGTGACCCCAGGACTAGCGGGAGCAATGAGCAGTTCTTC

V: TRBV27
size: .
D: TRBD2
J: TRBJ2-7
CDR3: CASSLSGVSSYEQYF
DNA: TGTGCCAGCAGTTTGAGCGGGGTCAGCTCCTACGAGCAGTACTTC

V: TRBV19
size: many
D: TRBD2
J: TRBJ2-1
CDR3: CASSSISGGPNEQFF
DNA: TGTGCCAGTAGTTCCATCTCGGGAGGGCCCAATGAGCAGTTCTTC

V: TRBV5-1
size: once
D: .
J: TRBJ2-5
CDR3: CASSPGSGETQYF
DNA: TGCGCCAGCAGCCCAGGGTCGGGAGAGACCCAGTACTTC

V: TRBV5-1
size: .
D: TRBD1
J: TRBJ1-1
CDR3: CASSSRQGRNTEAFF
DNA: TGCGCCAGCAGCTCCAGACAGGGGAGGAACACTGAAGCTTTCTTT

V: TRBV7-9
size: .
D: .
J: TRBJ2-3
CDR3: CASSLKASAYTDTQYF
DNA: TGTGCCAGCAGCTTAAAGGCTAGCGCTTATACAGATACGCAGTATTTT

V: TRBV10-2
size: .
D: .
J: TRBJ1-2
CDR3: CASLDAVFSSYGYTF
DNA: TGCGCCAGCCTAGATGCTGTTTTCTCGAGCTATGGCTACACCTTC

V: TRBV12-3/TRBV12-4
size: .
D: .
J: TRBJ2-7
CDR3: CASREGPNYEQYF
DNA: TGTGCCAGCAGGGAGGGCCCCAACTACGAGCAGTACTTC

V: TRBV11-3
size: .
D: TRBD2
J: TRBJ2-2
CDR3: CASSSGLNTGELFF
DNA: TGTGCCAGCAGCTCGGGACTAAACACCGGGGAGCTGTTTTTT

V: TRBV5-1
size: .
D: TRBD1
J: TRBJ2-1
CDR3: CASRTGDNEQFF
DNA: TGCGCCAGCAGGACAGGGGACAATGAGCAGTTCTTC

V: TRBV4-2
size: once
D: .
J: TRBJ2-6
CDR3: CASSQGVGAGGANVLTF
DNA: TGTGCCAGCAGCCAAGGGGTTGGGGCAGGTGGGGCCAACGTCCTGACTTTC

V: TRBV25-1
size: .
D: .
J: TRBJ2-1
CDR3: CASSEAGLYNEQFF
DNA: TGTGCCAGCAGTGAAGCGGGTCTCTACAATGAGCAGTTCTTC

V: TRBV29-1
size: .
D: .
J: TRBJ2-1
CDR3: CSVEVRVYNEQFF
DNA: TGCAGCGTTGAAGTTCGGGTTTACAATGAGCAGTTCTTC

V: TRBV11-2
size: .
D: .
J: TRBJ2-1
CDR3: CASSSGTLSSYNEQFF
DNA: TGTGCCAGCAGCTCCGGGACACTAAGCTCCTACAATGAGCAGTTCTTC

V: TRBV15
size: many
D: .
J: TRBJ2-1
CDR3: CATSRDEDEQFF
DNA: TGTGCCACCAGCAGAGATGAGGATGAGCAGTTCTTC

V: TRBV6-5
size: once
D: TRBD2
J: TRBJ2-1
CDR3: CAGGRLAGVGEQFF
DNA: TGTGCCGGGGGGCGGCTAGCGGGAGTCGGTGAGCAGTTCTTC

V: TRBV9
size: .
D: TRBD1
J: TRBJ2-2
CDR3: CASSVRDSGIGSGELFF
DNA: TGTGCCAGCAGCGTCCGGGACAGCGGAATAGGATCCGGGGAGCTGTTTTTT

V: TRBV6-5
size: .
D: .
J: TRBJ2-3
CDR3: CASSYSRVTDTQYF
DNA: TGTGCCAGCAGTTACTCTCGGGTCACAGATACGCAGTATTTT

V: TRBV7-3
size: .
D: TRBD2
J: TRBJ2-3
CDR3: CASSLTSGRTTDTQYF
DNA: TGTGCCAGCAGCCTTACTAGCGGGAGGACCACAGATACGCAGTATTTT